These 7 T cell receptor beta chains originate from one sample sequenced in a study of T cell repertoires in cytomegalovirus infection. These receptors lack a known antigen. TCRdb re-analysed the reads in MiXCR, keeping a single row per CDR3 protein. This sample has some 320,000 distinct CDR3 sequences, with about 28% found just once. The input for sequencing was cultured PBMCs, taken from culture after CMV antigen stimulation. All receptors derive from a human donor in good health (CMV status not recorded). Some clones in this sample may be carry-over from other donors' samples.

This chain joins TRBV3-1 and TRBJ2-1, with 10 bases aligning to TRBD2. The germline V gene has CDR1 LGHDT and CDR2 YNNKEL (reference sequence). After removal of 6 bases from V and 1 base from J, the junction contained 9 bases not matched to a gene. This CDR3 spans 17 amino acids. The CDR3: CASRNVAGGPSYNEQFF. CDR3 nucleotides: TGTGCCAGCAGGAACGTAGCGGGGGGCCCTTCCTACAATGAGCAGTTCTTC.

This rearrangement joins TRBV2 to TRBJ1-2; no definite D call. Trimming pared 2 bases from V and 4 bases from J, leaving 11 bases between. There are 14 residues in the CDR3. From germline, CDR1 is SNHLY and CDR2 FYNNEI. CDR3 sequence (DNA): TGTGCCAGCAGTGAAATAGGATCCAGCTATGGCTACACCTTC. Translation gives CASSEIGSSYGYTF.

The J gene is TRBJ2-5, the V gene TRBV4-2, with 7 bases matching TRBD1. V dropped 0 bases and J dropped 4; count of bases not matched to a gene: 2. The CDR3 runs 14 residues. CDR1 is LGHNA, CDR2 YNFKEQ, per germline. Written as DNA, the CDR3 is TGTGCCAGCAGCCAAGAGAGGGGGCGAGAGACCCAGTACTTC. It is translated as CASSQERGRETQYF.

Here the CDR3 reads CASSSPVWVGTDTQYF. DNA of the CDR3: TGTGCCAGCAGCTCCCCGGTGTGGGTCGGCACAGATACGCAGTATTTT. The V and J genes are TRBV11-2 and TRBJ2-3, with no clear D. With 4 bases removed from V and 1 base from J, the gap between germline ends came to 15 bases. Germline CDR1 SGHAT, CDR2 FQNNGV. The CDR3 loop spans 16 amino acids.

J is TRBJ2-1 and V is TRBV20-1, with 9 bases that match TRBD2. Germline V gene data show CDR1 as DFQATT and CDR2 as SNEGSKA (reference sequence). V lost 2 bases, J lost 0 bases, and 5 bases stayed unmatched. This CDR3 is 16 amino acids long. The CDR3 DNA sequence: TGCAGTGCTAGATCCCTAGCGGGATACTCCTACAATGAGCAGTTCTTC. The encoded protein is CSARSLAGYSYNEQFF.

This clonotype turned up a few times. Sequence at one end of the junction differs from germline and may be a read error. The J gene is TRBJ2-3, the V gene TRBV7-7; 11 bases match TRBD2. The CDR3 totals 14 residues. Germline assignment: CDR1 SSHAT and CDR2 FNYEAQ (reference sequence). The CDR3 reads CASSSSGRTDTQYF. CDR3 nucleotides: TGTGCTAGCAGCTCTAGCGGGAGGACAGATACGCAGTATTTT.

This chain connects TRBV10-3 to TRBJ2-7, with 10 bases identical to TRBD1. Germline values: CDR1 ENHRY, CDR2 SYGVKD. Trimming cost V 9 bases and J 3 bases; bases outside gene matches: 8. The CDR3 covers 14 residues. The DNA for the CDR3 is TGTGCCATAGGACAGGGGGTTGTAGGCTACGAGCAGTACTTC. Protein sequence: CAIGQGVVGYEQYF.